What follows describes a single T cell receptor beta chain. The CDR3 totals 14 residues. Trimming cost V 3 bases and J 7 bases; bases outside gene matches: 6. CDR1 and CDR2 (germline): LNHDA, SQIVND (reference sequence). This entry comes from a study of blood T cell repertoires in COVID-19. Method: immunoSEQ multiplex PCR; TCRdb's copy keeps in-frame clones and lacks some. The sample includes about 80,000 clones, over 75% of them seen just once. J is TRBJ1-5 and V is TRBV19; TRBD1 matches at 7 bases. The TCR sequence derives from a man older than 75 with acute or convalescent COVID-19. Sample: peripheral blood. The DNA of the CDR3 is TGTGCCAGTAGTATCCCGGGACAGAGACAGCCCCAGCATTTT. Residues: CASSIPGQRQPQHF.